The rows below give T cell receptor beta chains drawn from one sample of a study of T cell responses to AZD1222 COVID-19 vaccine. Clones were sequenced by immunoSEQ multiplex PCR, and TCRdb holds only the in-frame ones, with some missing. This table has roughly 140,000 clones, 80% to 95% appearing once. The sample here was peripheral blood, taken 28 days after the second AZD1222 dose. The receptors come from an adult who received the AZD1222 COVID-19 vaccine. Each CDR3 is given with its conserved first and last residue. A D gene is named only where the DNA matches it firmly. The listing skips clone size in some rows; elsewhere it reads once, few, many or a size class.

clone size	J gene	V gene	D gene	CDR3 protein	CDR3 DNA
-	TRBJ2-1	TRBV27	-	CASSSGGPLYNEQFF	TGTGCCAGCAGTTCTGGGGGGCCCCTCTACAATGAGCAGTTCTTC
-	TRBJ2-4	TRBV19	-	CASSINGPNKGAKNIQYF	TGTGCCAGTAGTATAAATGGACCCAACAAAGGGGCCAAAAACATTCAGTACTTC
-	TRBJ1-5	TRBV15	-	CATSRDKVSQPQHF	TGTGCCACCAGCAGAGATAAAGTCAGTCAGCCCCAGCATTTT
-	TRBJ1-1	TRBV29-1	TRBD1	CSVDTGAGTEAFF	TGCAGCGTTGATACAGGGGCGGGAACTGAAGCTTTCTTT
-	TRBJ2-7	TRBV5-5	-	CASSLVGITSYEQYF	TGTGCCAGCAGCTTGGTGGGGATTACCTCCTACGAGCAGTACTTC
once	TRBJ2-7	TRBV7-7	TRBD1	CASSSGTGSSYEQYF	TGTGCCAGCAGCTCCGGGACAGGTAGCTCCTACGAGCAGTACTTC
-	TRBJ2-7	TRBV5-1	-	CASSSALATYEQYF	TGCGCCAGCAGCAGCGCACTAGCAACCTACGAGCAGTACTTC
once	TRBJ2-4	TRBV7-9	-	CASSSSWGWLGNIQYF	TGTGCCAGCAGCTCGAGCTGGGGCTGGTTGGGAAACATTCAGTACTTC
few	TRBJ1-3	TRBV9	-	CASSVAGLGSGNTIYF	TGTGCCAGCAGCGTAGCAGGGTTAGGGTCTGGAAACACCATATATTTT
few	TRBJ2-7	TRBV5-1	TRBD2	CASSYRSGRIYEQYF	TGCGCCAGCAGCTACCGGAGCGGGAGGATTTACGAGCAGTACTTC
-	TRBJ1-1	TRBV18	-	CASSPIMGGETHEAFF	TGTGCCAGCTCACCAATTATGGGGGGGGAAACGCATGAAGCTTTCTTT
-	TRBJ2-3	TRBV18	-	CASSSTRDTQYF	TGTGCCAGCTCGTCAACTAGGGATACGCAGTATTTT
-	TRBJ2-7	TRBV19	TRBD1	CASSDRGYEQYF	TGTGCCAGTAGTGACAGGGGGTACGAGCAGTACTTC
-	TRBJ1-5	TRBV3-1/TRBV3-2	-	CASSQNRQSNQPQHF	TGTGCCAGCAGCCAGAACCGACAGAGCAATCAGCCCCAGCATTTT
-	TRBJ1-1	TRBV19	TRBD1	CASSLGQGGGPGEAFF	TGTGCCAGTAGCCTCGGACAGGGAGGGGGTCCTGGTGAAGCTTTCTTT
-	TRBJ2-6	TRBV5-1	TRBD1	CASSPTGTGVAGANVLTF	TGCGCCAGCAGCCCAACAGGGACAGGGGTGGCTGGGGCCAACGTCCTGACTTTC
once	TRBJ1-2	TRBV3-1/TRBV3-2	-	CASSQLVNYGYTF	TGTGCCAGCAGCCAGCTGGTTAACTATGGCTACACCTTC
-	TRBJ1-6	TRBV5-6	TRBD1	CASSFRGQPNSPLHF	TGTGCCAGCAGCTTTAGGGGGCAGCCCAATTCACCCCTCCACTTT
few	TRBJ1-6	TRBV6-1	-	CASSEEVLNSPLHF	TGTGCCAGCAGTGAAGAAGTTCTAAATTCACCCCTCCACTTT
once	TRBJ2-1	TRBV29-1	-	CSSGDTTYNEQFF	TGCAGCTCCGGGGACACGACCTACAATGAGCAGTTCTTC
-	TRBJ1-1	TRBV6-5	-	CASIREWNTEAFF	TGTGCCAGCATTCGGGAATGGAACACTGAAGCTTTCTTT
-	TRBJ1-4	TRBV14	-	CASSQDLNEKLFF	TGTGCCAGCAGCCAAGATCTTAATGAAAAACTGTTTTTT
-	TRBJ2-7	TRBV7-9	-	CASAVVAYEQYF	TGTGCCAGCGCAGTTGTAGCCTACGAGCAGTACTTC
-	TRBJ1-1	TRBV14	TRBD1	CASSPGGPGDRHREAFF	TGTGCCAGCAGTCCCGGGGGACCCGGGGACAGGCACCGAGAGGCTTTCTTT
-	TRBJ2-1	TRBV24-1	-	CATSDFGGNEQFF	TGTGCCACCAGTGATTTCGGAGGGAATGAGCAGTTCTTC
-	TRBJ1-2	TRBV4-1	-	CASSQEGPLGYGYTF	TGCGCCAGCAGCCAAGAGGGGCCATTGGGCTATGGCTACACCTTC
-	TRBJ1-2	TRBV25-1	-	CASSAPQAPLENNYGYTF	TGTGCCAGCAGTGCACCCCAAGCCCCCCTCGAAAATAACTATGGCTACACCTTC
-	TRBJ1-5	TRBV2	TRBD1	CASDREANQPQHF	TGTGCCAGCGACAGGGAGGCTAACCAGCCCCAGCATTTT
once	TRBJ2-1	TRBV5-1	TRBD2	CASSFGLAGGISYNEQFF	TGCGCCAGCAGCTTTGGACTAGCGGGAGGAATCTCCTACAATGAGCAGTTCTTC
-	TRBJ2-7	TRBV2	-	CASSEVKGMAYEQYF	TGTGCCAGCAGTGAAGTTAAGGGGATGGCCTACGAGCAGTACTTC
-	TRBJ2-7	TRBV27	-	CASSLSDQYEQYF	TGTGCCAGCAGTTTATCGGACCAGTACGAGCAGTACTTC
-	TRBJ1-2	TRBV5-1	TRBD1	CASSGLLGGWSGYTF	TGCGCCAGCAGCGGGCTATTAGGGGGCTGGTCTGGCTACACCTTC
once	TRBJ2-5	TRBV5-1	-	CASSWRDRLQETQYF	TGCGCCAGCAGCTGGAGGGACCGACTCCAAGAGACCCAGTACTTC